These 17 T cell receptor beta chains share one sample of origin, sequenced in a study of T cells in Graves' hyperthyroidism and ophthalmopathy. Authors of the study amplified TCR beta CDR3 regions from RNA transcripts. When the TCR CDR3 underwent first-round RT-PCR, the HTBI primer set was used. TCRdb re-derived calls from the multiplex PCR reads in MiXCR, one entry per CDR3 protein. The sample shows 490,000 or so distinct CDR3 sequences, roughly 22% of them seen only once. Specimen: blood. All receptors come from a woman in her 70s with Graves' ophthalmopathy.

This clonotype showed up many times. The chain joins TRBV10-3 to TRBJ1-1; tentatively, D is TRBD1 (5 bases). Deletions cut 6 bases from V and 1 base from J, with 15 bases between. This CDR3 region has 15 residues. Germline CDR1 ENHRY, CDR2 SYGVKD. CDR3 amino acids: CAIREITGWNTEAFF. CDR3 coding DNA: TGTGCCATCAGAGAAATTACAGGATGGAACACTGAAGCTTTCTTT.

In the case of this clonotype: One end of the junction does not line up with germline, which may come from a read error. The V gene is TRBV20-1, the J gene TRBJ1-2; D is unresolved. CDR1 and CDR2 from the germline V gene are DFQATT and SNEGSKA (reference sequence). This CDR3 has 13 residues. In nucleotides, the CDR3 is TGCAGTGCTAGTTACGGGGTTTACTATGGCTACGCCTTC. Amino acids: CSASYGVYYGYAF.

For this clonotype: Since the CDR3 does not end with the conserved phenylalanine or tryptophan, this likely comes from a read error. The chain joins TRBV2 to TRBJ1-5; D is uncertain. Trimming removed 1 base at V and 0 bases at J, with 7 bases between. Germline values: CDR1 SNHLY, CDR2 FYNNEI. The CDR3 totals 15 residues. CDR3 region: CASSEGRYSNQPQHL. For the CDR3, the DNA is TGTGCCAGCAGTGAAGGGCGGTATAGCAATCAGCCCCAGCATTTG.

This clonotype occurred a few times. J is TRBJ1-6 and V is TRBV12-3 or TRBV12-4; D is undetermined. This CDR3 has 14 residues. Trimming left V 1 base short and J 7 bases short, with 8 bases between. CDR3 sequence (DNA): TGTGCCAGCAGTTTAGGGTCACGAAATTCACCCCTCCACTTT. This sequence encodes CASSLGSRNSPLHF.

The gene calls are TRBV3-1 and TRBJ2-2, with D possibly being TRBD1 (5 bases). Germline-derived CDR1 and CDR2 are LGHDT and YNNKEL (reference sequence). Trimming took off 3 bases at V and 7 bases at J, with 9 bases between the two ends. The CDR3 has 13 residues. The CDR3 sequence: CASSQQGGGELFF. DNA of the CDR3: TGTGCCAGCAGCCAGCAGGGCGGCGGGGAGCTGTTTTTT.

The sample holds a few counts of this clonotype. This sequence joins TRBV19 and TRBJ2-1; TRBD1 aligns across 8 bases. Germline CDR1 is LNHDA and CDR2 is SQIVND (reference sequence). Trimming took 5 bases from V and 12 from J; bases not matched to a gene: 9. The CDR3 has 13 amino acids. The CDR3 reads CASSGTGPAGQFF. DNA of the CDR3: TGTGCCAGTAGTGGGACAGGCCCCGCTGGGCAGTTCTTC.

With respect to this clonotype: One base away lies a much larger clone, so this may be a sequencing read error. The chain uses TRBV11-2 and TRBJ2-1; 13 bases agree with TRBD2. V lost 6 bases, J lost 6 bases, and 5 bases stayed unmatched. The CDR3 loop spans 15 amino acids. Germline V gene data show CDR1 as SGHAT and CDR2 as FQNNGV. The CDR3 nucleotides are TGTGCCAGCAGACGGACTAGCGGGAGTAGCAATGAGCAGTTCTTC. It yields the protein CASRRTSGSSNEQFF.

This clonotype was picked up a small number of times. The V and J genes are TRBV7-6 and TRBJ2-1, with 8 bases aligning to TRBD2. Germline assignment: CDR1 SGHVS and CDR2 FNYEAQ. The junction had 4 bases not matched to a gene; V was cut back by 4 bases and J by 2 bases. The CDR3 runs to 15 residues. The CDR3 nucleotides read TGTGCCAGCAGCTCGGGACTAGGCACCTACAATGAGCAGTTCTTC. This translates into CASSSGLGTYNEQFF.

The chain links TRBV5-1 to TRBJ2-7; D may match TRBD1 or TRBD2 (5 bases each). Germline CDR1 is SGHRS and CDR2 is YFSETQ. The CDR3 spans 14 residues. Deletions cut 0 bases from V and 4 bases from J, with 11 bases between. Written as DNA, the CDR3 is TGCGCCAGCAGCTTGGAACAGGACTCTTACGAGCAGTACTTC. Translated, it gives CASSLEQDSYEQYF.

The chain couples TRBV5-1 to TRBJ2-1; 13 bases map to TRBD2. Germline values: CDR1 SGHRS, CDR2 YFSETQ. The CDR3 has 15 amino acids. Trimming at V came to 7 bases and at J to 8 bases, leaving 9 bases not matched to a gene. The CDR3 DNA sequence: TGCGCCAGCGCCTTCGGACTAGCGGGAGAGGATGAGCAGTTCTTC. Translating gives CASAFGLAGEDEQFF.

This clonotype came up once. CDR3 sequence (DNA): TGTGCCAGCAGCGTAGGCGGCGGGGGCTCCTACAATGAGCAGTTCTTC. As protein: CASSVGGGGSYNEQFF. This chain uses TRBV9 with TRBJ2-1; 7 nucleotides match TRBD2. V shed 0 bases and J 0 bases; nucleotides not matched to a gene: 3. This CDR3 region has 16 residues. CDR1 is SGDLS, CDR2 YYNGEE, per germline.

This clonotype was counted at least ten times. The J gene is TRBJ1-1, the V gene TRBV11-2; a possible D gene is TRBD1 (6 bases). V lost 7 bases to trimming and J lost 10 bases, with 16 bases between them. Germline CDR1 reads SGHAT; CDR2 reads FQNNGV. CDR3 length: 12 residues. This CDR3 is CASTSKGVSAFF. The CDR3 nucleotides are TGTGCCAGCACTTCGAAGGGGGTCTCAGCTTTCTTT.

Points on this clonotype: One junction end disagrees with the germline gene, perhaps due to a read error. The CDR3 nucleotides read TGTGCCATCAGTAAGGACACCAAGACACAGTACTTC. Protein sequence: CAISKDTKTQYF. This chain connects TRBV10-3 to TRBJ2-5; tentative D call: TRBD1 (5 bases). The CDR3 consists of 12 residues. CDR1 is ENHRY and CDR2 is SYGVKD in the germline V gene.

This clonotype has at least ten counts. The chain carries TRBV27 and TRBJ2-7, with 11 bases aligning to TRBD1. Germline-derived CDR1 and CDR2 are MNHEY and SMNVEV (reference sequence). J was trimmed by 3 bases and V by 2 bases; bases with no gene match: 6. This CDR3 contains 16 residues. The CDR3 nucleotides read TGTGCCAGCAGTTTAGGGACAGGGGGTGTTATCTACGAGCAGTACTTC. Translating it yields CASSLGTGGVIYEQYF.

In its sample, this clonotype was seen once. The CDR3 nucleotides are TGCAGCGTTGCCTCCCCCCACAGGGGCACTGAAGCTTTCTTT. Protein product: CSVASPHRGTEAFF. The chain is built from TRBV29-1 and TRBJ1-1; 7 bases are a match to TRBD1. V shed 4 bases and J 4 bases; nucleotides not matched to a gene: 9. CDR1 is SQVTM, CDR2 ANQGSEA, per germline. This CDR3 region has 14 residues.

This clonotype has only a few counts. The chain couples TRBV19 to TRBJ2-4; 15 nucleotides align to TRBD2. The CDR3 is 18 residues long. V gave up 5 bases and J gave up 3 bases; unmatched junction bases: 8. CDR1 is LNHDA, CDR2 SQIVND, per germline (reference sequence). The CDR3 DNA sequence: TGTGCCAGTAGTCCTGGACTAGCGGGAGGGAAGGACAAAAACATTCAGTACTTC. Amino acid sequence: CASSPGLAGGKDKNIQYF.

This clonotype came up many times. V and J are TRBV29-1 and TRBJ2-7, with 10 nucleotides matching TRBD2. The junction had 4 bases not matched to a gene; V was cut back by 5 bases and J by 3 bases. The CDR3 is 13 residues long. Per germline, CDR1 SQVTM and CDR2 ANQGSEA. The CDR3: CSVSGRGSYEQYF. In DNA form, the CDR3 reads TGCAGCGTTAGCGGGAGGGGAAGCTACGAGCAGTACTTC.